Listed below are T cell receptor beta chains from one sample, sequenced in a study of CD8 T cells in Susac syndrome. In TCRdb, the immunoSEQ multiplex PCR reads were re-called with MiXCR into one record per CDR3 protein. Found here are nearly 110,000 distinct CDR3 sequences, roughly 95% of them singletons; the top ten hold around 0.38%. Sequencing input: CD8+ T cells from PBMCs. Receptors originate from a human donor with Susac syndrome. CDR3s include the opening cysteine and the closing phenylalanine or tryptophan. Fields, in order: CDR3 DNA, CDR3 protein, J gene, clone size, V gene, D gene. The D gene is left open where the match is weak. Expanded clones are given a class, and other clones once, few, many or no size at all.

TGTGCCAGCAGTTACTCGAGTGACGTCGAAACGCAGTATTTT | CASSYSSDVETQYF | TRBJ2-3 | NA | TRBV6-5 | NA
TGTGCCAGCAGCTTGGCTCGGGTCCGGAAAGAGACCCAGTACTTC | CASSLARVRKETQYF | TRBJ2-5 | NA | TRBV5-6 | NA
TGTGCCAGCATGGTCGGCACCGAAGCTTTCTTT | CASMVGTEAFF | TRBJ1-1 | NA | TRBV12-3/TRBV12-4 | NA
TGTGCCAGCAGCCAAGAGACCTCTTCCCTCCAGCCCCAGCATTTT | CASSQETSSLQPQHF | TRBJ1-5 | NA | TRBV4-2 | NA
TGTGCCAGCAGTTTTCTGCACAGGGTAGGAGAGACCCAGTACTTC | CASSFLHRVGETQYF | TRBJ2-5 | once | TRBV12-3/TRBV12-4 | NA
TGTGCCAGCAGCCCAATAATCTCCTACGAGCAGTACTTC | CASSPIISYEQYF | TRBJ2-7 | NA | TRBV27 | NA
TGCGCCAGCAGCCAAGAAGGAGGCGGGGGGGCCTACAATGAGCAGTTCTTC | CASSQEGGGGAYNEQFF | TRBJ2-1 | once | TRBV4-3 | TRBD2
TGCGCCAGCAGCCAAGAATTGTGGGGGGGGAACCACGAGCAGTACTTC | CASSQELWGGNHEQYF | TRBJ2-7 | once | TRBV4-3 | TRBD2
TGTGCCAGCAGTTTTGGTCTCAATCAGCCCCAGCATTTT | CASSFGLNQPQHF | TRBJ1-5 | NA | TRBV12-3/TRBV12-4 | NA
TGTGCCAGCAGCGTTGGAGACAGGTCCGAGCAGTACTTC | CASSVGDRSEQYF | TRBJ2-7 | NA | TRBV9 | NA
TGTGCCAGCAGCTTGGAAGGGACAGGGAAAAACATTCAGTACTTC | CASSLEGTGKNIQYF | TRBJ2-4 | NA | TRBV5-6 | TRBD1
TGTGCCAGCAGCGTTAGCGGGGGGGCCCTGGAGACCCAGTACTTC | CASSVSGGALETQYF | TRBJ2-5 | NA | TRBV9 | TRBD2
TGTGCCAGGCCCTACTACCTGACGGTCCAAGAGACCCAGTACTTC | CARPYYLTVQETQYF | TRBJ2-5 | NA | TRBV6-9 | NA
TGTGCCAGCAGCTTTGGGAGGGTGGTTCGAAATCAGCCCCAGCATTTT | CASSFGRVVRNQPQHF | TRBJ1-5 | NA | TRBV7-8 | NA
TGTGCCAGCAGCCCCCCGACAGGGCTCTCCTACGAGCAGTACTTC | CASSPPTGLSYEQYF | TRBJ2-7 | once | TRBV7-9 | TRBD1
TGTGCCAGCAGCCAAGGTGAGGTGTCGGGCTACACCTTC | CASSQGEVSGYTF | TRBJ1-2 | NA | TRBV3-1 | NA
TGTGCCAGCAGCGGCCCCAGGTTGGGGGGTAATACCTACGAGCAGTACTTC | CASSGPRLGGNTYEQYF | TRBJ2-7 | NA | TRBV7-9 | NA
TGTGCCAGCAGCTGGGACGGCAATAGCAATCAGCCCCAGCATTTT | CASSWDGNSNQPQHF | TRBJ1-5 | NA | TRBV7-2 | NA
TGTGCCAGCAGCGTAGATGGCTTCTACAATGAGCAGTTCTTC | CASSVDGFYNEQFF | TRBJ2-1 | few | TRBV9 | NA
TGTGCCAGCAGTTTAGGGGGGCAGGGCTACACCTTC | CASSLGGQGYTF | TRBJ1-2 | NA | TRBV12-3/TRBV12-4 | NA
TGTGCCAGCACCCTCTCGTACCAAGAGACCCAGTACTTC | CASTLSYQETQYF | TRBJ2-5 | NA | TRBV12-3/TRBV12-4 | NA
TGCAGTGCTAGAGATATTGCCTCGGGGGCCATGAACACTGAAGCTTTCTTT | CSARDIASGAMNTEAFF | TRBJ1-1 | NA | TRBV20-1 | NA
TGTGCCAGCAGCGTCCGGGACAGGGGTGACACTGAAGCTTTCTTT | CASSVRDRGDTEAFF | TRBJ1-1 | NA | TRBV9 | TRBD1
TGTGCCAGCAGCTCGGGCCCAGGGGTGGATCAGCCCCAGCATTTT | CASSSGPGVDQPQHF | TRBJ1-5 | NA | TRBV11-2 | NA
TGTGCCAGCAGTTCCGGACGGGGAGATGGCTACACCTTC | CASSSGRGDGYTF | TRBJ1-2 | NA | TRBV27 | NA
TGTGCCAGCGCATTCAGGGGGGATGAGCAGTTCTTC | CASAFRGDEQFF | TRBJ2-1 | NA | TRBV11-2 | NA
TGTGCCACCAGCCCAGCCCCCTACAATGAGCAGTTCTTC | CATSPAPYNEQFF | TRBJ2-1 | NA | TRBV15 | NA
TGTGCCAGCAGCTTAATAGGACAGGAGGTCGACGAGCAGTACTTC | CASSLIGQEVDEQYF | TRBJ2-7 | NA | TRBV7-9 | TRBD1
TGTGCCAGCAGCGTAGTTGCGGGCTACGCCCCCCAAGAGACCCAGTACTTC | CASSVVAGYAPQETQYF | TRBJ2-5 | NA | TRBV9 | NA
TGTGCCAGCAGTTTATCTTCAGGAGTAGAGACCCAGTACTTC | CASSLSSGVETQYF | TRBJ2-5 | NA | TRBV12-3/TRBV12-4 | NA
TGTGCCACCTACGGGCGGGGAGACTATGGCTACACCTTC | CATYGRGDYGYTF | TRBJ1-2 | NA | TRBV2 | NA
TGTGCCATCAGTGATCAGTCTCCAGGCGAGCAGTACTTC | CAISDQSPGEQYF | TRBJ2-7 | NA | TRBV10-3 | NA
TGTGCCAGCAGCGGTCCGGGGGGGACCCAAGGAAAGACCCAGTACTTC | CASSGPGGTQGKTQYF | TRBJ2-5 | NA | TRBV7-9 | TRBD2
TGTGCCAGCAGTCCCTCGGACTCGATCTACGAGCAGTACTTC | CASSPSDSIYEQYF | TRBJ2-7 | NA | TRBV6-5 | NA
TGCAGCGTTGTGAACAGAGCCTACGAGCAGTACTTC | CSVVNRAYEQYF | TRBJ2-7 | NA | TRBV29-1 | NA
TGCAGTGCCAGAGATACAGTGTCGTTCGAGCAGTACTTC | CSARDTVSFEQYF | TRBJ2-7 | NA | TRBV20-1 | NA
TGTGCCAGTACCATGAGCGGTACCTACAATGAGCAGTTCTTC | CASTMSGTYNEQFF | TRBJ2-1 | NA | TRBV19 | NA
TGTGCCAGCAGCTTTTTTCCGGGACAGGGTTTTGAAAAACTGTTTTTT | CASSFFPGQGFEKLFF | TRBJ1-4 | once | TRBV7-9 | TRBD1
TGTGCCAGCAGCCAAGGCCTGGACAACGAGCAGTACTTC | CASSQGLDNEQYF | TRBJ2-7 | NA | TRBV14 | NA
TGTGCCAGCAGTTTATCCGCAGACCGATGGCAGTTCTTC | CASSLSADRWQFF | TRBJ2-1 | NA | TRBV27 | NA